These 22 T cell receptor beta chains were all obtained from the same sample, sequenced in a study of OX40 agonist ivuxolimab in advanced cancers. Here immunoSEQ multiplex PCR was the method, and the copy in TCRdb shows in-frame clones only, minus some. The sample records 59,000 or so clones, roughly 82% being singletons. This sample comprised CD4+ or CD8+ T cells sorted from blood, obtained in a trial of the OX40 agonist ivuxolimab. These receptors were obtained from an adult with an advanced solid tumor such as melanoma, head and neck, liver or kidney cancer.

The V gene is TRBV14, the J gene TRBJ2-4; perhaps TRBD2 as D (6 bases). Germline-derived CDR1 and CDR2 are SGHDN and FVKESK. V shed 4 bases and J shed 0 bases, with 10 bases lying between them. The CDR3 is 15 amino acids. This chain's CDR3 is CASSPGGLAKNIQYF. CDR3 sequence (DNA): TGTGCCAGCAGCCCCGGGGGATTAGCCAAAAACATTCAGTACTTC.

The chain joins TRBV5-5 to TRBJ1-1; D is unclear. V shed 1 base and J shed 9 bases, with 7 bases lying between them. Germline V lookup: CDR1 SGHKS, CDR2 YYEKEE (reference sequence). There are 11 residues in the CDR3. Here the CDR3 reads CASSLYQKAFF. The CDR3 DNA is TGTGCCAGCAGCTTGTACCAGAAAGCTTTCTTT.

This rearrangement joins TRBV10-3 to TRBJ2-7; 7 positions match TRBD1. This CDR3 region has 15 residues. Germline lookup yields CDR1 ENHRY and CDR2 SYGVKD. V trimming: 5 bases; J trimming: 2 bases; junction bases outside the gene matches: 9. CDR3 DNA sequence: TGTGCCATCAGTCGGGTTAGCCAGGGGGCCTACGAGCAGTACTTC. As protein: CAISRVSQGAYEQYF.

This chain joins TRBV28 and TRBJ2-5; a possible D gene is TRBD2 (6 bases). The CDR3 covers 14 residues. Germline CDR1 reads MDHEN; CDR2 reads SYDVKM. V was clipped by 2 bases and J by 1 base, with 8 bases between them. For the CDR3, the DNA is TGTGCCAGCAGTTTAGGAGGGAGCCAAGAGACCCAGTACTTC. The encoded protein is CASSLGGSQETQYF.

This chain links TRBV5-1 with TRBJ1-2, with D possibly TRBD1 on 6 matching bases. V shed 0 bases and J shed 11 bases, with 17 bases lying between them. The CDR3 extends over 14 amino acids. Germline CDR1 SGHRS, CDR2 YFSETQ. The CDR3 bases are TGCGCCAGCAGCTTGGAGGTGGGGGCGAGCAGATACACCTTC. This sequence encodes CASSLEVGASRYTF. The complete variable domain, with remaining parts taken from reference TRBV5-1 and TRBJ1-2, reads KAGVTQTPRYLIKTRGQQVTLSCSPISGHRSVSWYQQTPGQGLQFLFEYFSETQRNKGNFPGRFSGRQFSNSRSEMNVSTLELGDSALYLCASSLEVGASRYTFGSGTRLTVV.

V is TRBV12-5 and J is TRBJ2-7; TRBD1 aligns across 9 bases. This CDR3 spans 14 amino acids. J gave up 0 bases and V 6 bases, and 3 bases lay outside the gene matches. Germline lookup yields CDR1 LGHNT and CDR2 FRNRAP. DNA for the CDR3: TGTGCTAGTGGAGGGACAGGGAGCTCCTACGAGCAGTACTTC. Protein sequence: CASGGTGSSYEQYF.

This clone appeared a single time. The chain recombines TRBV19 with TRBJ2-1; D is ambiguous. Germline V CDR1 and CDR2: LNHDA, SQIVND (reference sequence). V lost 10 bases and J 2 bases, leaving 6 bases between the germline ends. The CDR3 covers 11 residues. The CDR3 sequence is CATSTYNEQFF. CDR3 in DNA: TGTGCCACCTCTACCTACAATGAGCAGTTCTTC.

The rearrangement uses TRBV30 and TRBJ2-7; D may be TRBD2 (5 bases). The CDR3 loop spans 13 amino acids. V was shortened by 3 bases and J by 3 bases, with 12 bases between the two germline ends. Germline V gives CDR1 GTSNPN, CDR2 SVGIG (reference sequence). The DNA for the CDR3 is TGTGCCTGGAGCCGAGGGCCCTACTACGAGCAGTACTTC. Amino acid sequence: CAWSRGPYYEQYF. Full variable domain (missing parts from reference TRBV30 and TRBJ2-7): SQTIHQWPATLVQPVGSPLSLECTVEGTSNPNLYWYRQAAGRGLQLLFYSVGIGQISSEVPQNLSASRPQDRQFILSSKKLLLSDSGFYLCAWSRGPYYEQYFGPGTRLTVT.

The V call is TRBV19, the J call TRBJ1-4, with D unresolved. CDR3 size: 17 residues. Germline V gene data show CDR1 as LNHDA and CDR2 as SQIVND (reference sequence). Trimming cost V 2 bases and J 0 bases, with 13 bases left between them. CDR3 region: CASSIYRAFATNEKLFF. The CDR3, as DNA: TGTGCCAGTAGTATATATCGGGCCTTTGCAACTAATGAAAAACTGTTTTTT.

This clone was seen only once. The gene calls are TRBV30 and TRBJ1-2, with unresolved D. The V and J ends lost 3 bases and 2 bases respectively, with 7 bases between them. Per germline, CDR1 GTSNPN and CDR2 SVGIG (reference sequence). CDR3 length: 12 residues. CDR3 sequence (DNA): TGTGCCTGGAGCCCGGAGAACTATGGCTACACCTTC. Its translation: CAWSPENYGYTF.

The chain is built from TRBV11-2 and TRBJ2-7, with 10 positions matching TRBD2. Unmatched junction bases numbered 10, after V lost 2 bases and J lost 6 bases. Germline-derived CDR1 and CDR2 are SGHAT and FQNNGV. The CDR3 extends over 16 amino acids. The CDR3 here is CASSLSNLAGAVEQYF. The DNA of the CDR3 is TGTGCCAGCAGCTTAAGTAATCTAGCGGGAGCGGTCGAGCAGTACTTC.

A few counts support this clone. The chain couples TRBV29-1 to TRBJ2-7; TRBD2 matches 9 bases. The CDR3 is 12 residues long. V gave up 4 bases and J gave up 6 bases; unmatched junction bases: 4. Germline loops: CDR1 SQVTM, CDR2 ANQGSEA. The CDR3 DNA reads as TGCAGCGTTGGGGTGCGGGGGGGCGAGCAGTACTTC. It encodes CSVGVRGGEQYF.

The J gene is TRBJ2-7, the V gene TRBV29-1; D is ambiguous. V lost 5 bases, J lost 0 bases, and 8 bases lay in between. Germline V gene data show CDR1 as SQVTM and CDR2 as ANQGSEA. This CDR3 comprises 12 residues. CDR3 DNA sequence: TGCAGCGTTACAGTCCCCTCCTACGAGCAGTACTTC. Residues: CSVTVPSYEQYF.

This clone was seen a few times. The J gene is TRBJ2-5, the V gene TRBV4-3; D unresolved. The CDR3 is 15 residues long. V was cut by 3 bases and J by 8 bases, with 19 bases left in between. Germline V lookup: CDR1 LGHNA, CDR2 YSLEER. The CDR3 protein is CASSQDLAATVTQYF. The CDR3 nucleotides are TGCGCCAGCAGCCAGGATTTGGCGGCAACGGTCACCCAGTACTTC.

The V gene is TRBV11-3, the J gene TRBJ2-2; TRBD1 aligns across 8 bases. Germline V gene data show CDR1 as SGHNT and CDR2 as YENEEA. The junction had 15 bases not matched to a gene; V was cut back by 5 bases and J by 4 bases. CDR3 length: 18 amino acids. CDR3 protein: CASSLSLIWTGSTGELFF. The CDR3 bases are TGTGCCAGCAGCCTCTCACTCATCTGGACAGGGTCCACCGGGGAGCTGTTTTTT.

This clone occurred a few times. The gene calls are TRBV10-2 and TRBJ2-3; 8 bases map to TRBD2. CDR1 and CDR2 from the germline V gene are WSHSY and SAAADI. This CDR3 comprises 14 residues. V gave up 5 bases and J gave up 5 bases; unmatched junction bases: 6. CDR3 residues: CASSRLASGDTQYF. The CDR3 nucleotides are TGCGCCAGCAGTCGACTAGCGTCGGGAGATACGCAGTATTTT.

V and J are TRBV5-6 and TRBJ1-1, with D uncertain. The CDR3 extends over 15 amino acids. V was shortened by 2 bases and J by 3 bases, with 14 bases between the two germline ends. The V gene's germline CDR1 is SGHDT and CDR2 YYEEEE. CDR3 DNA sequence: TGTGCCAGCAGCTTATCGAGGACCTGGGACACTGAAGCTTTCTTT. Its translation: CASSLSRTWDTEAFF.

The genes are TRBV6-5 and TRBJ1-1; D not resolved. V was cut by 0 bases and J by 0 bases, with 8 bases left in between. CDR1 is MNHEY, CDR2 SVGAGI, per germline. This CDR3 spans 15 amino acids. The CDR3 nucleotides read TGTGCCAGCAGTTACTCCGACGTTATGAACACTGAAGCTTTCTTT. It encodes CASSYSDVMNTEAFF.

V and J are TRBV15 and TRBJ1-3; TRBD1 agrees at 7 bases. V was clipped by 1 base and J by 7 bases; unmatched bases: 7. CDR3 size: 15 residues. From germline, CDR1 is LNHNV and CDR2 YYDKDF (reference sequence). The CDR3 DNA sequence: TGTGCCACCAGCAGAGGGGGGCTCAGGGGGAACACCATATATTTT. As protein: CATSRGGLRGNTIYF.

CDR3 sequence (DNA): TGTGCCAGCAGCCCTTCGGGGGCCAACGTCCTGACTTTC. Its translation: CASSPSGANVLTF. The rearrangement joins TRBV7-9 to TRBJ2-6; D is undetermined. Trimming cost V 5 bases and J 4 bases, with 6 bases left between them. The CDR3 length is 13 residues. Germline assignment: CDR1 SEHNR and CDR2 FQNEAQ (reference sequence). The full variable domain, its missing parts supplied by reference TRBV7-9 and TRBJ2-6, is DTGVSQNPRHKITKRGQNVTFRCDPISEHNRLYWYRQTLGQGPEFLTYFQNEAQLEKSRLLSDRFSAERPKGSFSTLEIQRTEQGDSAMYLCASSPSGANVLTFGAGSRLTVL.

The chain has TRBV4-1 and TRBJ2-3, with 9 bases aligning to TRBD2. The V segment lost 0 bases and the J segment 2 bases; nucleotides outside the gene matches: 6. In germline, CDR1 is MGHRA, CDR2 YSYEKL. The CDR3 has 17 residues. DNA for the CDR3: TGCGCCAGCAGCCAAGATGAAACTAGCGGGTACACAGATACGCAGTATTTT. Its protein product is CASSQDETSGYTDTQYF.

V gene TRBV18 combines with J gene TRBJ2-3; 8 bases line up with TRBD1. V lost 3 bases to trimming and J lost 5 bases; unmatched junction nucleotides: 7. Germline loops: CDR1 KGHSH, CDR2 LQKENI. The CDR3 runs 15 residues. Here the CDR3 DNA reads TGTGCCAGCTCACCCGGGACAGGACAGCGAGATACGCAGTATTTT. Protein product: CASSPGTGQRDTQYF.